Following are 27 T cell receptor beta chains from one sample sequenced in a study of early T cells in non-severe SARS-CoV-2 infection. A single record per CDR3 protein comes from TCRdb applying MiXCR to the 5' RACE reads. The data contain about 57,000 distinct CDR3 sequences, over 10% of them singletons. Sequencing used whole blood. These receptors were obtained from an adult who was a healthcare worker with PCR-confirmed SARS-CoV-2 infection or an uninfected control (not recorded which).

J is TRBJ2-1 and V is TRBV4-1, with D perhaps TRBD1 or TRBD2 (5 bases each). Between the trimmed V and J ends, which lost 7 bases and 9 bases, there was a span of 22 bases. The CDR3 has 15 residues. Germline V gene sequence: CDR1 MGHRA, CDR2 YSYEKL. The CDR3 region is CASNLVAGSLGEQFF. The CDR3 DNA sequence: TGCGCCAGCAACTTGGTGGCAGGGAGCCTAGGTGAGCAGTTCTTC.

This clonotype appeared many times. The chain joins TRBV24-1 to TRBJ2-5; tentatively, D is TRBD1 (6 bases). CDR1 KGHDR and CDR2 SFDVKD come from the germline V gene. The V end was cut by 5 bases, the J end by 1 base, with 10 bases between. CDR3 length: 14 residues. As DNA, the CDR3 is TGTGCCACCAGTGCTCCGGACAGCCAAGAGACCCAGTACTTC. This gives the protein CATSAPDSQETQYF.

At least ten counts were recorded for this clonotype. The genes are TRBV7-2 and TRBJ1-5; 7 bases are shared with TRBD1. Unmatched junction bases numbered 6, after V lost 5 bases and J lost 2 bases. The CDR3 is made up of 15 amino acids. Germline V gene lookup returns CDR1 SGHTA and CDR2 FQGNSA. CDR3 residues: CASSLRTGGNQPQHF. The CDR3 nucleotides are TGTGCCAGCAGCCTGCGGACAGGTGGCAATCAGCCCCAGCATTTT.

This clonotype was observed many times. The chain couples TRBV20-1 to TRBJ1-2; D might be TRBD1 (5 bases). Deletions cut 5 bases from V and 1 base from J, with 11 bases between. The CDR3 has 13 amino acids. Germline V gene lookup returns CDR1 DFQATT and CDR2 SNEGSKA (reference sequence). This chain's CDR3 is CSAWKQDNYGYTF. In nucleotides, the CDR3 is TGCAGTGCTTGGAAACAGGATAACTATGGCTACACCTTC.

This clonotype showed up many times. The chain links TRBV4-1 to TRBJ2-5, with 8 positions matching TRBD2. Germline loops: CDR1 MGHRA, CDR2 YSYEKL. V shed 0 bases, J shed 5 bases, and the junction held 17 bases outside the gene matches. This CDR3 region has 19 residues. The CDR3 spells CASSQDKFQFGGALETQYF. Here the CDR3 DNA reads TGCGCCAGCAGCCAAGATAAGTTCCAGTTCGGGGGGGCATTGGAGACCCAGTACTTC.

This clonotype was recorded a few times. The chain recombines TRBV29-1 with TRBJ1-2; TRBD1 agrees at 7 bases. CDR1 SQVTM and CDR2 ANQGSEA come from the germline V gene. The CDR3 is made up of 12 amino acids. Trimming cost V 7 bases and J 5 bases; bases outside gene matches: 7. The CDR3 protein is CSAPGQRYGYTF. In DNA form, the CDR3 reads TGCAGCGCTCCGGGACAGAGATATGGCTACACCTTC.

Ten or more counts support this clonotype. The chain combines TRBV30 with TRBJ2-5; D uncertain. Trimming removed 1 base at V and 1 base at J, with 1 base between. Germline V gene data show CDR1 as GTSNPN and CDR2 as SVGIG (reference sequence). This CDR3 spans 11 amino acids. CDR3 nucleotides: TGTGCCTGGAGTGGCCAAGAGACCCAGTACTTC. Amino acid sequence: CAWSGQETQYF.

This clonotype was detected only a few times. This sequence joins TRBV12-3 or TRBV12-4 and TRBJ1-4; D call uncertain. Trimming left V 6 bases short and J 3 bases short, with 8 bases between. The CDR3 totals 13 residues. The CDR3 nucleotides read TGTGCCAGCAGAGGAGAAGCTAATGAAAAACTGTTTTTT. It translates to CASRGEANEKLFF.

This clonotype occurred many times. The chain has TRBV12-3 or TRBV12-4 and TRBJ2-7; D call uncertain. This CDR3 is 14 amino acids long. V was pared by 3 bases and J by 0 bases, with 9 bases between. The CDR3 sequence is CASSFRASSYEQYF. DNA of the CDR3: TGTGCCAGCAGTTTTAGGGCGAGCTCCTACGAGCAGTACTTC.

This clonotype was observed at least ten times. This chain connects TRBV5-5 to TRBJ2-4; D uncertain. CDR3 length: 14 residues. Trimming took off 6 bases at V and 6 bases at J, with 16 bases between the two ends. Germline values: CDR1 SGHKS, CDR2 YYEKEE (reference sequence). CDR3 nucleotides: TGTGCCAGCACCATTAGCTTCTTGAGAAACATTCAGTACTTC. It translates to CASTISFLRNIQYF.

This chain joins TRBV5-1 and TRBJ1-1, with D hard to call. V lost 7 bases, J lost 1 base, and 11 bases lay in between. CDR1 and CDR2 from the germline V gene are SGHRS and YFSETQ. The CDR3 is 13 amino acids. The CDR3 nucleotides read TGCGCCAGCGGGATGGGCGGGAACACTGAAGCTTTCTTT. The encoded protein is CASGMGGNTEAFF. Complete variable domain (other parts from reference TRBV5-1 and TRBJ1-1): KAGVTQTPRYLIKTRGQQVTLSCSPISGHRSVSWYQQTPGQGLQFLFEYFSETQRNKGNFPGRFSGRQFSNSRSEMNVSTLELGDSALYLCASGMGGNTEAFFGQGTRLTVV.

The rearrangement links TRBV7-9 to TRBJ1-4; TRBD1 matches 7 bases. Trimming cost V 5 bases and J 4 bases; bases outside gene matches: 4. This CDR3 region has 14 residues. CDR1 and CDR2 (germline): SEHNR, FQNEAQ (reference sequence). The CDR3 DNA sequence: TGTGCCAGCAGCCGGGACAGCTATAATGAAAAACTGTTTTTT. This codes for CASSRDSYNEKLFF.

This clonotype was seen many times. The V call is TRBV20-1, the J call TRBJ2-3; D not certain. V shed 3 bases and J shed 0 bases, with 22 bases lying between them. This CDR3 has 18 amino acids. Germline lookup yields CDR1 DFQATT and CDR2 SNEGSKA (reference sequence). CDR3 nucleotides: TGCAGTGCTAGTAAGGAGCAAGAGTATGTAACTAGCACAGATACGCAGTATTTT. Its protein is CSASKEQEYVTSTDTQYF.

There are many counts of this clonotype. The chain carries TRBV5-4 and TRBJ2-6, with D possibly matching TRBD1 (6 bases). Germline loops: CDR1 SGHNT, CDR2 YYREEE (reference sequence). The length of the CDR3 is 17 residues. V gave up 1 base and J gave up 0 bases, with 11 bases separating them. CDR3 loop: CASSLPKGVSGANVLTF. The CDR3 DNA is TGTGCCAGCAGCTTGCCAAAGGGGGTCTCTGGGGCCAACGTCCTGACTTTC. The entire variable domain, with the rest obtained from reference TRBV5-4 and TRBJ2-6, is as follows: ETGVTQSPTHLIKTRGQQVTLRCSSQSGHNTVSWYQQALGQGPQFIFQYYREEENGRGNFPPRFSGLQFPNYSSELNVNALELDDSALYLCASSLPKGVSGANVLTFGAGSRLTVL.

This clonotype appeared a few times. The rearrangement joins TRBV5-6 to TRBJ2-4; D gene ambiguous. CDR3 length: 13 amino acids. From germline, CDR1 is SGHDT and CDR2 YYEEEE. V was shortened by 4 bases and J by 12 bases, with 17 bases between the two germline ends. The CDR3 nucleotides are TGTGCCAGCAGCCATGGTGAAGGTACGGATCAGTACTTC. This sequence encodes CASSHGEGTDQYF.

This clonotype was seen repeatedly, ten times or more. This chain joins TRBV10-2 and TRBJ2-1; D is tentatively TRBD1 or TRBD2 (6 bases each). Trimming removed 0 bases at V and 9 bases at J, with 12 bases between. This CDR3 is built from 14 residues. The germline V gene has CDR1 WSHSY and CDR2 SAAADI. CDR3 residues: CASSESMGGLEQFF. The CDR3 DNA is TGCGCCAGCAGTGAGTCGATGGGGGGCCTTGAGCAGTTCTTC.

With respect to this clonotype: A much larger clone lies a single base off, so this may be a read error. The chain combines TRBV11-1 with TRBJ2-5; unclear D gene. The CDR3 sequence is 10 residues long. V was pared by 5 bases and J by 5 bases, with 3 bases between. CDR1 SGHAT and CDR2 FQDESV come from the germline V gene (reference sequence). In nucleotides, the CDR3 is TGTGCCAGCAGCCGGGAGACCCAGTACTTC. As protein: CASSRETQYF. The full variable domain, in which reference TRBV11-1 and TRBJ2-5 provide the parts outside the CDR3, is EAEVAQSPRYKITEKSQAVAFWCDPISGHATLYWYRQILGQGPELLVQFQDESVVDDSQLPKDRFSAERLKGVDSTLKIQPAELGDSAMYLCASSRETQYFGPGTRLLVL.

This clonotype was observed many times. The chain carries TRBV6-2 or TRBV6-3 and TRBJ2-3, with D possibly being TRBD2 (5 bases). The V end was cut by 7 bases, the J end by 5 bases, with 19 bases between. Germline V CDR1 and CDR2: MNHEY, SVGEGT. The CDR3 contains 15 residues. CDR3 nucleotides: TGTGCCAGCACCTGGACCCCCTCAGCGGAAGATACGCAGTATTTT. Protein: CASTWTPSAEDTQYF.

This clonotype was recorded many times. The CDR3 sequence: CASRMDGAYNEQFF. CDR3 in DNA: TGTGCCAGCAGAATGGATGGTGCCTACAATGAGCAGTTCTTC. The chain carries TRBV5-5 and TRBJ2-1; D is undetermined. Germline loops: CDR1 SGHKS, CDR2 YYEKEE (reference sequence). The CDR3 spans 14 residues. Trimming removed 5 bases from V and 2 bases from J, with 11 bases in between.

V is TRBV7-2 and J is TRBJ1-4; 7 nucleotides line up with TRBD1. CDR1 SGHTA and CDR2 FQGNSA come from the germline V gene. The CDR3 totals 14 residues. Unmatched junction bases numbered 7, after V lost 5 bases and J lost 7 bases. DNA of the CDR3: TGTGCCAGCAGCCCGACAGGGTTGGGTGAAAAACTGTTTTTT. The encoded protein is CASSPTGLGEKLFF.

This clonotype was observed a few times. The chain links TRBV6-2 or TRBV6-3 to TRBJ2-6; D is ambiguous. The CDR3 covers 17 residues. CDR1 is MNHEY and CDR2 is SVGEGT in the germline V gene. With 6 bases removed from V and 0 bases from J, the gap between germline ends came to 15 bases. CDR3 DNA sequence: TGTGCCAGCAGATCATACCCTTCATACTCTGGGGCCAACGTCCTGACTTTC. It codes for CASRSYPSYSGANVLTF.

In this sample, this clonotype turned up many times. V gene TRBV6-1 combines with J gene TRBJ2-7, with TRBD2 identical over 9 bases. CDR3 length: 15 residues. V lost 7 bases, J lost 2 bases, and 9 bases stayed unmatched. Germline V lookup: CDR1 MNHNS, CDR2 SASEGT. Here the CDR3 DNA reads TGTGCCAGCACTTCGAGTAGCGGGGGTGCCTACGAGCAGTACTTC. Protein sequence: CASTSSSGGAYEQYF.

The CDR3, as DNA: TGCAGCGTCCCACAGGGGACGGGCTACGAGCAGTACTTC. Protein product: CSVPQGTGYEQYF. The J gene is TRBJ2-7, the V gene TRBV29-1; TRBD1 matches 7 bases. V lost 6 bases and J lost 3; bases outside the gene matches: 8. The CDR3 runs 13 residues. Germline V gene data show CDR1 as SQVTM and CDR2 as ANQGSEA.

In this sample, this clonotype is medium-sized. The V and J genes are TRBV6-5 and TRBJ1-2; 9 positions agree with TRBD1. V was clipped by 5 bases and J by 4 bases; unmatched bases: 5. The CDR3 is 14 amino acids. From germline, CDR1 is MNHEY and CDR2 SVGAGI. Written as DNA, the CDR3 is TGTGCCAGCAGTACAAGGGACAGGGTCTATGGCTACACCTTC. Translating it yields CASSTRDRVYGYTF.

The V gene is TRBV5-1, the J gene TRBJ1-5; possibly TRBD1 for D (6 bases). Per germline, CDR1 SGHRS and CDR2 YFSETQ. The CDR3 consists of 15 residues. V was pared by 1 base and J by 5 bases, with 13 bases between. Here the CDR3 DNA reads TGCGCCAGCAGCTTGCAGGGGATGTCAGATCAGCCCCAGCATTTT. Its protein product is CASSLQGMSDQPQHF.

This clonotype was found a few times. V and J are TRBV7-6 and TRBJ2-6; tentatively, D is TRBD1 (5 bases). Looked up from germline, CDR1 is SGHVS and CDR2 is FNYEAQ. Trimming took 5 bases from V and 0 from J, leaving 14 bases between them. This CDR3 is built from 17 residues. DNA for the CDR3: TGTGCCAGCAGCCGCCTGGGGCGAGTCTCTGGGGCCAACGTCCTGACTTTC. Protein sequence: CASSRLGRVSGANVLTF. The full variable domain, its missing parts supplied by reference TRBV7-6 and TRBJ2-6, is GAGVSQSPRYKVTKRGQDVALRCDPISGHVSLYWYRQALGQGPEFLTYFNYEAQQDKSGLPNDRFSAERPEGSISTLTIQRTEQRDSAMYRCASSRLGRVSGANVLTFGAGSRLTVL.

This clonotype was picked up many times. This rearrangement joins TRBV29-1 to TRBJ1-1; unclear D gene. The ends were cut back, 1 base at V and 0 bases at J, with 9 bases in the middle. This CDR3 comprises 14 residues. Germline CDR1 is SQVTM and CDR2 is ANQGSEA. The CDR3 protein is CSVEVPDMNTEAFF. The CDR3 bases are TGCAGCGTTGAAGTACCAGACATGAACACTGAAGCTTTCTTT.